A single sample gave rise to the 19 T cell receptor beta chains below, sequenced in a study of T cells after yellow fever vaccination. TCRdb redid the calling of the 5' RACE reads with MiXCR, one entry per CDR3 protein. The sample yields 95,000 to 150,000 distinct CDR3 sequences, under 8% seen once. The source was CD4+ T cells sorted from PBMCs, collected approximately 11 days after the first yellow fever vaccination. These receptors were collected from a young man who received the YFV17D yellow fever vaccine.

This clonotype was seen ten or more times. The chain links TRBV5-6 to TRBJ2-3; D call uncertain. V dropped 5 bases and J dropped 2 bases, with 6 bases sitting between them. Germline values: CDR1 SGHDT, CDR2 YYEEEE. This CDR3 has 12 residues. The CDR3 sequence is CASRSYTDTQYF. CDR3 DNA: TGTGCCAGCAGGTCATACACAGATACGCAGTATTTT.

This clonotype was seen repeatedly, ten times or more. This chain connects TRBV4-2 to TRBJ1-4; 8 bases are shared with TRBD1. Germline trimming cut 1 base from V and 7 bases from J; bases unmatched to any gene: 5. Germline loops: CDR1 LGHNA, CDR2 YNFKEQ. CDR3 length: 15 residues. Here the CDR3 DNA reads TGTGCCAGCAGCCAAGGACAGGGGAGGGGTGAAAAACTGTTTTTT. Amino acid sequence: CASSQGQGRGEKLFF.

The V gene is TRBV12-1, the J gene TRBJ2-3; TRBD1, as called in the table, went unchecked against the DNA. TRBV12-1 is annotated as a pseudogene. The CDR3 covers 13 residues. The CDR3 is CASSPGHTDTQYF. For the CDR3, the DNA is TGTGCCAGCAGCCCCGGGCACACCGATACGCAGTATTTT.

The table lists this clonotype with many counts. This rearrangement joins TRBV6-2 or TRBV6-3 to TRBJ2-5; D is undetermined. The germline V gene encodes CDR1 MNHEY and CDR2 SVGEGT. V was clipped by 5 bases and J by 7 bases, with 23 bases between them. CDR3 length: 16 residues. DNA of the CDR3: TGTGCCAGCAGTGCGATTACTCTTGGACCAAGAGGGACCCAGTACTTC. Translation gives CASSAITLGPRGTQYF.

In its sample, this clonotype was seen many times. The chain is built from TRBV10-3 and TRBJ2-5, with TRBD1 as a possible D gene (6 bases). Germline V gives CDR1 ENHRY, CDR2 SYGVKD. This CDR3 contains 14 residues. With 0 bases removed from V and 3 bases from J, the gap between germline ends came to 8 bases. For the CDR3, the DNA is TGTGCCATCAGTGAGTCGGACAGTAAAGAGACCCAGTACTTC. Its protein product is CAISESDSKETQYF.

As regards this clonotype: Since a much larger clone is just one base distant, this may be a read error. This chain's CDR3 is CASSRRGTDEQFF. The CDR3 DNA reads as TGTGCCAGCAGCAGGAGGGGGACCGATGAGCAGTTCTTC. The genes are TRBV13 and TRBJ2-1, with D perhaps assigned TRBD1 or TRBD2 (6 bases each). Germline CDR1 reads PRHDT; CDR2 reads FYEKMQ (reference sequence). There are 13 residues in the CDR3. Trimming took 5 bases from V and 8 from J, leaving 13 bases between them.

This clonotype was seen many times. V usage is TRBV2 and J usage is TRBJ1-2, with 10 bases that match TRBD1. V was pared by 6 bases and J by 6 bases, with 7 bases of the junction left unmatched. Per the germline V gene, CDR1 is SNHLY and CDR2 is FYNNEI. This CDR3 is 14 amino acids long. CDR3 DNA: TGTGCCAGCAGCCGAAGACAGGGGGCCAATGGCTACACCTTC. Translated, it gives CASSRRQGANGYTF.

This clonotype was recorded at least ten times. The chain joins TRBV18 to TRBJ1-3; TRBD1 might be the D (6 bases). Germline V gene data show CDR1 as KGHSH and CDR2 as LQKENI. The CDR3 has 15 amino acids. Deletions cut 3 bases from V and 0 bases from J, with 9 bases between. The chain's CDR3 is CASSPRDTSGNTIYF. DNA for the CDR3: TGTGCCAGCTCACCCCGGGACACCTCTGGAAACACCATATATTTT.

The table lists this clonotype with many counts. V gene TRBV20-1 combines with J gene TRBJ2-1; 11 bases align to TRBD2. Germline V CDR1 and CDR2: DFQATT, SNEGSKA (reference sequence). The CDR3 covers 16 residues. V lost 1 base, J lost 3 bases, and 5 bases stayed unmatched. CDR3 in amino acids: CSARGLLAGGYNEQFF. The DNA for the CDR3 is TGCAGTGCTAGAGGCCTCCTAGCGGGGGGCTACAATGAGCAGTTCTTC.

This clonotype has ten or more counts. The CDR3 loop reads CASSRQPGEAFF. In nucleotides, the CDR3 is TGTGCCAGCAGCCGTCAACCAGGTGAAGCTTTCTTT. The J gene is TRBJ1-1, the V gene TRBV7-6, with D uncertain. Between the trimmed V and J ends, which lost 5 bases and 7 bases, there was a span of 11 bases. The germline V gene has CDR1 SGHVS and CDR2 FNYEAQ. The CDR3 runs to 12 residues. Looking up the rest from reference TRBV7-6 and TRBJ1-1 gives the full variable domain: GAGVSQSPRYKVTKRGQDVALRCDPISGHVSLYWYRQALGQGPEFLTYFNYEAQQDKSGLPNDRFSAERPEGSISTLTIQRTEQRDSAMYRCASSRQPGEAFFGQGTRLTVV.

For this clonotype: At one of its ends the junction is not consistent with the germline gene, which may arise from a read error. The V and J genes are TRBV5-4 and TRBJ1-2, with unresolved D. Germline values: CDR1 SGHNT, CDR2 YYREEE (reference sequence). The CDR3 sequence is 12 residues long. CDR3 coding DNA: TGTGCCAGCAGCCAGGCTAAGTATGGCTACACCTTC. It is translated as CASSQAKYGYTF.

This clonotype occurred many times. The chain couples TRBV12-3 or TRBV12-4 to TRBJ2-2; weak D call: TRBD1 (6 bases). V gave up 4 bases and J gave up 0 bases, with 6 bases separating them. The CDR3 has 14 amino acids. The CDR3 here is CASSWTANTGELFF. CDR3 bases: TGTGCCAGCAGTTGGACAGCGAACACCGGGGAGCTGTTTTTT.

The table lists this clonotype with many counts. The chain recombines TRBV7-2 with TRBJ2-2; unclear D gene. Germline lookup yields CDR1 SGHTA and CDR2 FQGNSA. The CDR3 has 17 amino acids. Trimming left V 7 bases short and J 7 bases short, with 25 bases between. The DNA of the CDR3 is TGTGCCAGCACCATCCCTCCGACCAGCTCTATTAGCGGGGAGCTGTTTTTT. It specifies CASTIPPTSSISGELFF.

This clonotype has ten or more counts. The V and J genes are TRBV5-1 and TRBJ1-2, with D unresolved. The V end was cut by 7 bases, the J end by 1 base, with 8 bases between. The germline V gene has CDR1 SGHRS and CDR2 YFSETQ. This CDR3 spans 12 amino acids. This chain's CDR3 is CASGSDNYGYTF. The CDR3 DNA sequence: TGCGCCAGCGGGTCGGATAACTATGGCTACACCTTC.

The CDR3 nucleotides read TGTGCCAGCAGCTTAATGCTCCAGAACACCGGGGAGCTGTTTTTT. As protein: CASSLMLQNTGELFF. This sequence joins TRBV7-8 and TRBJ2-2; D not resolved. CDR1 is SGHVS and CDR2 is FQNEAQ in the germline V gene. V gave up 2 bases and J gave up 1 base, with 8 bases separating them. This CDR3 is 15 amino acids long.

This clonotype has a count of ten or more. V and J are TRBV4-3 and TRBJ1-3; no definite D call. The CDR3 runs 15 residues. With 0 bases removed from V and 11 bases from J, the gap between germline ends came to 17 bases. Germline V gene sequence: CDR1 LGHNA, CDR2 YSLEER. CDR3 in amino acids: CASSQEHNINGAIYF. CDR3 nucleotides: TGCGCCAGCAGCCAAGAACACAATATCAATGGTGCCATATATTTT.

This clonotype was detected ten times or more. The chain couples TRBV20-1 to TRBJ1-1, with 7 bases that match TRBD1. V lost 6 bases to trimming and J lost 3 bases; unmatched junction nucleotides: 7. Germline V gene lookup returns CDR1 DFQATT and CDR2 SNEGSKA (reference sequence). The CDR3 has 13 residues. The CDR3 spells CSARSDRDTEAFF. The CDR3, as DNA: TGCAGTGCCCGCAGTGACAGGGACACTGAAGCTTTCTTT.

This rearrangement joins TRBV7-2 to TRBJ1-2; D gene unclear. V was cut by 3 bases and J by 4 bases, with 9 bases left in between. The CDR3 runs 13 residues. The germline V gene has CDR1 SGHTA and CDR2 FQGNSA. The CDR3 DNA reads TGTGCCAGCAGCTTGTACAGCCCCTATGGCTACACCTTC. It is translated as CASSLYSPYGYTF. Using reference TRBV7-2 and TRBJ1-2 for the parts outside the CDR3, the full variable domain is GAGVSQSPSNKVTEKGKDVELRCDPISGHTALYWYRQSLGQGLEFLIYFQGNSAPDKSGLPSDRFSAERTGGSVSTLTIQRTQQEDSAVYLCASSLYSPYGYTFGSGTRLTVV.

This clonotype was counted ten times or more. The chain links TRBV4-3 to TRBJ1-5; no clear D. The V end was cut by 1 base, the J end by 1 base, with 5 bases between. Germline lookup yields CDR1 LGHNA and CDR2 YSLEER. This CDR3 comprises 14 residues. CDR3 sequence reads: CASSQAASNQPQHF. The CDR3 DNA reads TGCGCCAGCAGCCAAGCGGCCAGCAATCAGCCCCAGCATTTT.